The clone carrying this T cell receptor (beta chain) was seen more than once but under ten times. The antigen is unknown. Template switching with 5'RACE generated the TCR cDNA and added a universal primer site and UMIs. TCRdb ran MiXCR on the 5' RACE reads and lists one entry per CDR3 protein. The table has hundreds of thousands of distinct CDR3 sequences, roughly an eighth seen once. This sample was included in a study of T cells after yellow fever vaccination. On the study more broadly: Fractions low in cell number were prepared with SMART-Seq v4 Ultra Low Input.

Study observations and caveats: Abundant bulk-population clonotypes could contaminate the FACS-sorted repertoires. The booster response re-showed most primary clones: more than 95% CD4, more than 80% CD8.

The starting material was PBMCs, obtained on the day of the yellow fever booster vaccination. The receptor's source is a man aged 25 to 45 who received the YFV17D yellow fever vaccine.

This CDR3 reads CASSIDRDSHGYTF. CDR3 sequence (DNA): TGTGCCAGTAGTATCGACAGGGACAGCCATGGCTACACCTTC. The genes are TRBV19 and TRBJ1-2; 7 bases fit TRBD1. V lost 3 bases, J lost 6 bases, and 7 bases stayed unmatched. Germline CDR1 is LNHDA and CDR2 is SQIVND (reference sequence). The CDR3 consists of 14 residues. Drawing the rest from reference TRBV19 and TRBJ1-2, the complete variable domain is DGGITQSPKYLFRKEGQNVTLSCEQNLNHDAMYWYRQDPGQGLRLIYYSQIVNDFQKGDIAEGYSVSREKKESFPLTVTSAQKNPTAFYLCASSIDRDSHGYTFGSGTRLTVV.